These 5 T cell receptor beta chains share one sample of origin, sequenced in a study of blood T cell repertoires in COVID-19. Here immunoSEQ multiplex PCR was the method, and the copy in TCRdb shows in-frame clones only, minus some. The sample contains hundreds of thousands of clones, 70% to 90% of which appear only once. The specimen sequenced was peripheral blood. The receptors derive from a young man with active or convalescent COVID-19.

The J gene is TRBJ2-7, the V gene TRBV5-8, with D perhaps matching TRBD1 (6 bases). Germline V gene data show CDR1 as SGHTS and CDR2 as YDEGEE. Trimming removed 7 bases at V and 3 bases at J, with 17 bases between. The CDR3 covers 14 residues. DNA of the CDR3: TGTGCCAGCGGATATCAGGGGACCCGCTACGAGCAGTACTTC. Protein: CASGYQGTRYEQYF.

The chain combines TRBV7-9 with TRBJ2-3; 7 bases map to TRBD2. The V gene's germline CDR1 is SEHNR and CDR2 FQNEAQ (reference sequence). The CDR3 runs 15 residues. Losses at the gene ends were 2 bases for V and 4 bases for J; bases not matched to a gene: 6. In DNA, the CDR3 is TGTGCCAGCAGCTTAATGGCGGGAGCCGCAGATACGCAGTATTTT. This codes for CASSLMAGAADTQYF.

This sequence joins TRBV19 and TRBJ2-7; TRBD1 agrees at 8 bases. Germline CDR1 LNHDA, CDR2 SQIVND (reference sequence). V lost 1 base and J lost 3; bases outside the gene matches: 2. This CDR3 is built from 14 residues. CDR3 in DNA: TGTGCCAGTAGTATAGGGACAGGGTACTACGAGCAGTACTTC. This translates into CASSIGTGYYEQYF. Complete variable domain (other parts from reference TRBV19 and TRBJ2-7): DGGITQSPKYLFRKEGQNVTLSCEQNLNHDAMYWYRQDPGQGLRLIYYSQIVNDFQKGDIAEGYSVSREKKESFPLTVTSAQKNPTAFYLCASSIGTGYYEQYFGPGTRLTVT.

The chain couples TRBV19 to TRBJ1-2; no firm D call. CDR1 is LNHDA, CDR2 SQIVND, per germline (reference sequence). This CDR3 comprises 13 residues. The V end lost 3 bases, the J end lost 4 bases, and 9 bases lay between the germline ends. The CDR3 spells CASSIHSTYGYTF. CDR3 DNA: TGTGCCAGTAGTATCCACAGTACCTATGGCTACACCTTC.

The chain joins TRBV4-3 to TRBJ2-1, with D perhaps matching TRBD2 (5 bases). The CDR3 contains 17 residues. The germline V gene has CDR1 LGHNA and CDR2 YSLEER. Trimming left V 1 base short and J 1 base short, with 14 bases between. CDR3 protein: CASSQGLARASYNEQFF. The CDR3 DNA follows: TGCGCCAGCAGCCAAGGATTAGCGCGGGCTTCCTACAATGAGCAGTTCTTC.